The entry that follows covers one T cell receptor beta chain sequence. This clonotype occurred many times. What this receptor recognizes is not known. The sample holds no much larger clone one base away, and base qualities are not on file. V trim: 8 bases; J trim: 0 bases; unmatched bases: 9. The CDR1 and CDR2 encoded by the germline V gene are SQVTM and ANQGSEA. There are 14 amino acids in the CDR3, from cysteine to phenylalanine inclusive. Only CDR3 DNA is held: 42 bases, read in frame from base 1. Library preparation employed RT-PCR. The sequencer was an Illumina HiSeq 2500. TCRdb ran its own pipeline on the public reads, namely fastp trimming at Q25 and MiXCR clone calling, and kept in-frame beta chains. A single entry per CDR3 protein holds the most common genes and DNA from its merged rows. The sample includes 600,000 to 850,000 distinct CDR3 sequences, with around 15% observed a single time. The ten largest clonotypes hold less than 8.5% of the sample.

The sample is drawn from a study of response to subunit inactivated influenza vaccine (dated by TCRdb to about 2018). About the investigation overall: The study used deep quantitative T cell receptor repertoire profiling to track responses to a trivalent subunit inactivated influenza vaccine.

Summary of the overall study and its limitations: The authors proposed that each seasonal influenza vaccination may bring in only a limited number of new T cells.

Sequences were derived from PBMCs from blood, sampled roughly 2 weeks before vaccination. The sequence came from a man aged 45-60 years who received an inactivated influenza vaccine. Donor details come from another sample of the same person, matched by shared clones. This chain is built from TRBV29-1 and TRBJ2-7; 8 bases in the middle match TRBD1. The DNA is TGCAGCCCGGATGTGGGACAGGTCTCCTACGAGCAGTACTTC. The resulting protein is CSPDVGQVSYEQYF.